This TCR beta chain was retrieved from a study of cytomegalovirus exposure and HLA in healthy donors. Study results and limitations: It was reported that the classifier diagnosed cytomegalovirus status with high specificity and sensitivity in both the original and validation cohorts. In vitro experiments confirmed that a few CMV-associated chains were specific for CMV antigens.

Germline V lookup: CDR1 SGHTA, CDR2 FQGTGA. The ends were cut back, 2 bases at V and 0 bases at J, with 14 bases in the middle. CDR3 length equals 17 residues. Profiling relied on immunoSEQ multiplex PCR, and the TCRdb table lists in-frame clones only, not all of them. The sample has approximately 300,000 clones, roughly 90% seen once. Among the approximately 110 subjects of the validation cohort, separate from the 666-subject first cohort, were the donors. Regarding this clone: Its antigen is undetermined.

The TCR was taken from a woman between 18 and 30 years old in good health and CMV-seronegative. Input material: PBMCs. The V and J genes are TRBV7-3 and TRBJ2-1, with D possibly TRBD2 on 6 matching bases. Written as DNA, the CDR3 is TGTGCCAGCAGCTTAGATTTAGCGGCAAGCTCCTACAATGAGCAGTTCTTC. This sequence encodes CASSLDLAASSYNEQFF.